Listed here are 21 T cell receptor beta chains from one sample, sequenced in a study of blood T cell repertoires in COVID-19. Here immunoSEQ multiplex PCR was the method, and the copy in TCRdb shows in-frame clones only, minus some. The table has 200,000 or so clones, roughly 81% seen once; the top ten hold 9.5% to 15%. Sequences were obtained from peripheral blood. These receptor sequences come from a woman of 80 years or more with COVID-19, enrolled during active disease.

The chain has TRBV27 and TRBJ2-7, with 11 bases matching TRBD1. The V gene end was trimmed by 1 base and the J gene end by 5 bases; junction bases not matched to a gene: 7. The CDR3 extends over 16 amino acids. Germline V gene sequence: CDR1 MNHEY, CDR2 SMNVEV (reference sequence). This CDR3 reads CASSLWAGQGAHEQYF. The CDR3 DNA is TGTGCCAGCAGTTTATGGGCAGGACAGGGGGCCCACGAGCAGTACTTC.

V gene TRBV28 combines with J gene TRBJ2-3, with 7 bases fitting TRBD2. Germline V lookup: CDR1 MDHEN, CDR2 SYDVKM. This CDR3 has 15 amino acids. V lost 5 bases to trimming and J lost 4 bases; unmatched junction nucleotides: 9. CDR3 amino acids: CASSLHSGFADTQYF. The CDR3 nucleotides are TGTGCCAGCAGTCTCCATAGCGGGTTCGCAGATACGCAGTATTTT.

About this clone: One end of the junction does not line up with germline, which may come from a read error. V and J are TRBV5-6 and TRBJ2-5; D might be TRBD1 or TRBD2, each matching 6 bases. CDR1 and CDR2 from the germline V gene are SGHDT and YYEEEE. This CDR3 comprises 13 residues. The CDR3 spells CASRLGGLETQYF. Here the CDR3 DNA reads TGTGCCAGCAGATTGGGGGGCCTGGAGACCCAGTACTTC.

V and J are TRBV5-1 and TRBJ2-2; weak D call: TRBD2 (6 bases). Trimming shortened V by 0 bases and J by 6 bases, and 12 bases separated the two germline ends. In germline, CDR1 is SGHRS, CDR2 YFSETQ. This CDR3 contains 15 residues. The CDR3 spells CASSLAGGRPGELFF. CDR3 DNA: TGCGCCAGCAGCTTGGCCGGGGGTCGGCCCGGGGAGCTGTTTTTT.

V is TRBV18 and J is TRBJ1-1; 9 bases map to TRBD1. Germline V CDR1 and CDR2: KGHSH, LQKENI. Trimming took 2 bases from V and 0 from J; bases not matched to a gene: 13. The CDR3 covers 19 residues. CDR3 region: CASSPSLLQGAKVNTEAFF. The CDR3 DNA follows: TGTGCCAGCTCACCATCTCTGTTACAGGGGGCCAAGGTGAACACTGAAGCTTTCTTT.

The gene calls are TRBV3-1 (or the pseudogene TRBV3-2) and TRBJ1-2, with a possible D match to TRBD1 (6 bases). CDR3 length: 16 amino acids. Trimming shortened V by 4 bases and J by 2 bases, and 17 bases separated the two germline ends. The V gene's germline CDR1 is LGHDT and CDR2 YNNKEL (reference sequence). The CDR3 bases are TGTGCCAGCAGCCTACTGCAGGACAGATTAAACTATGGCTACACCTTC. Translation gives CASSLLQDRLNYGYTF.

The CDR3 sequence: CASSLGQGADEQYF. As DNA, the CDR3 is TGTGCCAGCAGCTTAGGACAGGGGGCTGACGAGCAGTACTTC. J is TRBJ2-7 and V is TRBV7-9; 10 bases map to TRBD1. Trimming took 1 base from V and 5 from J; bases not matched to a gene: 2. The CDR3 extends over 14 amino acids. Germline V gene data show CDR1 as SEHNR and CDR2 as FQNEAQ (reference sequence).

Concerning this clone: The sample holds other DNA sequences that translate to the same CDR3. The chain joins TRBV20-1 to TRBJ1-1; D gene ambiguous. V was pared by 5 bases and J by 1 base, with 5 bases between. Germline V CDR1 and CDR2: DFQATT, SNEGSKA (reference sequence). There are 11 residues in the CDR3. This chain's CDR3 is CSARRNTEAFF. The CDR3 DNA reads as TGCAGTGCTCGGAGGAACACTGAAGCTTTCTTT.

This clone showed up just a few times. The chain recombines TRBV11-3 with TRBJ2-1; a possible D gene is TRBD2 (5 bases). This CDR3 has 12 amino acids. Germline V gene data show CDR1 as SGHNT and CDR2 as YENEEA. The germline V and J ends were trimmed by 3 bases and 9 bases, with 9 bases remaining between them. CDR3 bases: TGTGCCAGCAGCTTGAGGGCCAGTGAGCAGTTCTTC. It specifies CASSLRASEQFF. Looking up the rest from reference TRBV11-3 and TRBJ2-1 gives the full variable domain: EAGVVQSPRYKIIEKKQPVAFWCNPISGHNTLYWYLQNLGQGPELLIRYENEEAVDDSQLPKDRFSAERLKGVDSTLKIQPAELGDSAVYLCASSLRASEQFFGPGTRLTVL.

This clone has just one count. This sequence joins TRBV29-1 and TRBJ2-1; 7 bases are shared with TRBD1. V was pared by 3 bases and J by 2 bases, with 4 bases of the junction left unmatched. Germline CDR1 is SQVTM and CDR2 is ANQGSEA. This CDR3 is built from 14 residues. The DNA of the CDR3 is TGCAGCGTTGAGAGGGGGCGCACCTACAATGAGCAGTTCTTC. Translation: CSVERGRTYNEQFF.

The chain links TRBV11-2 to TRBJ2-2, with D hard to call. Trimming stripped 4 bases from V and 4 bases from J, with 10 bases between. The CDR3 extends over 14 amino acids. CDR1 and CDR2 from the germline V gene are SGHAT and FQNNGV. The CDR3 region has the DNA TGTGCCAGCAGCTCGATCCGAGTCACCGGGGAGCTGTTTTTT. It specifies CASSSIRVTGELFF. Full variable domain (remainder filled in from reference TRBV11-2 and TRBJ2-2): EAGVAQSPRYKIIEKRQSVAFWCNPISGHATLYWYQQILGQGPKLLIQFQNNGVVDDSQLPKDRFSAERLKGVDSTLKIQPAKLEDSAVYLCASSSIRVTGELFFGEGSRLTVL.

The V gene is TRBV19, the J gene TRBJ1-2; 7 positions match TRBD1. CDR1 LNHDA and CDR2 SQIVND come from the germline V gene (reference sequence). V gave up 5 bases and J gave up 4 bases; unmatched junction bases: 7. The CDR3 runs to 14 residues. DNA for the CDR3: TGTGCCAGTAGTCAGGGGGACAAGTTCTATGGCTACACCTTC. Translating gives CASSQGDKFYGYTF.

CDR3 loop: CASSSGQDNYGYTF. The CDR3 bases are TGCGCCAGCAGCTCAGGACAGGATAACTATGGCTACACCTTC. This sequence joins TRBV5-1 and TRBJ1-2; 7 nucleotides agree with TRBD1. CDR1 is SGHRS, CDR2 YFSETQ, per germline. V trimming: 3 bases; J trimming: 1 base; junction bases outside the gene matches: 3. The CDR3 is 14 amino acids.

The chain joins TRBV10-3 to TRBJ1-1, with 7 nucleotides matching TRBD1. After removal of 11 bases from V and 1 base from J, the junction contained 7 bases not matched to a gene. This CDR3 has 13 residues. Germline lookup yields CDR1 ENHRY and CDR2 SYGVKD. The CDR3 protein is CASTQGQNTEAFF. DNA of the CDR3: TGTGCCTCAACACAGGGGCAGAACACTGAAGCTTTCTTT.

CDR3 sequence (DNA): TGTGCCACCAGCAGAGACAGTACCTACGAGCAGTACTTC. Protein: CATSRDSTYEQYF. The V gene is TRBV15, the J gene TRBJ2-7; D not certain. The CDR3 consists of 13 residues. Trimming took 0 bases from V and 2 from J, leaving 5 bases between them. Germline CDR1 LNHNV, CDR2 YYDKDF (reference sequence).

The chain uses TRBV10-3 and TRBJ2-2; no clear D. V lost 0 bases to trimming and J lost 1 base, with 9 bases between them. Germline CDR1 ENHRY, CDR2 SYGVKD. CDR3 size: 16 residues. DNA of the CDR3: TGTGCCATCAGTGAGTCGAACCCAGGGAACACCGGGGAGCTGTTTTTT. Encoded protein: CAISESNPGNTGELFF.

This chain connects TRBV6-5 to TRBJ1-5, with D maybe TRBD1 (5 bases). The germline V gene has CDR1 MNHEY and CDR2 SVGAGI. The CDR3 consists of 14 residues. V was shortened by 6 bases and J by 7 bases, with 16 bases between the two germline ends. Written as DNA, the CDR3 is TGTGCCAGCAGCCTCGGGGGAGGCGTCCAGCCCCAGCATTTT. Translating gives CASSLGGGVQPQHF.

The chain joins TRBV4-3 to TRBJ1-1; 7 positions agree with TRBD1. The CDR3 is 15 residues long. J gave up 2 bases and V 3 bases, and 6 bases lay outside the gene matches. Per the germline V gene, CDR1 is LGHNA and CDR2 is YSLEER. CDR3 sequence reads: CASSHLGQLNTEAFF. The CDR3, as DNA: TGCGCCAGCAGCCACTTGGGACAGTTAAACACTGAAGCTTTCTTT.

The CDR3 reads CASSPPPQGSYEQYF. For the CDR3, the DNA is TGTGCCAGCAGCCCCCCCCCACAGGGCTCCTACGAGCAGTACTTC. The rearrangement joins TRBV7-9 to TRBJ2-7, with D perhaps TRBD1 (6 bases). This CDR3 is built from 15 residues. Germline V CDR1 and CDR2: SEHNR, FQNEAQ (reference sequence). V dropped 5 bases and J dropped 0 bases, with 14 bases sitting between them.

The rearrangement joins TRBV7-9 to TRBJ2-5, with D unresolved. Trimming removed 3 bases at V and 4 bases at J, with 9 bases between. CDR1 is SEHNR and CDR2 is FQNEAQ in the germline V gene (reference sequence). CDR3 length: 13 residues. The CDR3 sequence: CASSFPWAETQYF. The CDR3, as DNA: TGTGCCAGCAGCTTCCCCTGGGCAGAGACCCAGTACTTC.

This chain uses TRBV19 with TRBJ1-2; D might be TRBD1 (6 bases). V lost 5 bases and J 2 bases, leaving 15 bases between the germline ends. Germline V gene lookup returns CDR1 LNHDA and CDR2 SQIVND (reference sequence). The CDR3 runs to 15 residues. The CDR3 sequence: CASSATGSLNYGYTF. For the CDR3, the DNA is TGTGCCAGTAGTGCGACAGGTTCGCTGAACTATGGCTACACCTTC.